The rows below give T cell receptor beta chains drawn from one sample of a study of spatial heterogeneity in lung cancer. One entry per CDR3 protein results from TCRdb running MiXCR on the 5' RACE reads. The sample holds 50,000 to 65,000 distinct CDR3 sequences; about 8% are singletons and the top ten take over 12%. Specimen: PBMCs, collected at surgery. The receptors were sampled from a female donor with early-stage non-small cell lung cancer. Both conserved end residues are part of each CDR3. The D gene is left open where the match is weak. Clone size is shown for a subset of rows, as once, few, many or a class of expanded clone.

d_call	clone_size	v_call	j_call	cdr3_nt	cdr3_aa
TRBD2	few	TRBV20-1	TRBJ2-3	TGCAGTGCTAGTACCGGGGGGGCGATAGATACGCAGTATTTT	CSASTGGAIDTQYF
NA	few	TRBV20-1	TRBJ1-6	TGCAGTGCTAGAGATTGGTTGGTAATAGGCAATTCACCCCTCCACTTT	CSARDWLVIGNSPLHF
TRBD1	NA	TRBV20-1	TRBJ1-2	TGCAGTGCCCGGCCGGGACAGCTGGCAACTAACTATGGCTACACCTTC	CSARPGQLATNYGYTF
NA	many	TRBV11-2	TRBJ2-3	TGTGCCAGCACCCGGGGCACAGATACGCAGTATTTT	CASTRGTDTQYF
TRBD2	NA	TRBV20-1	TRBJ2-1	TGCAGTGCTGAGCTAGCGGGCTACAATGAGCAGTTCTTC	CSAELAGYNEQFF
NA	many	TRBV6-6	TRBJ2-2	TGTGCCAGCAGTTTTATACAGGGGAACACCGGGGAGCTGTTTTTT	CASSFIQGNTGELFF
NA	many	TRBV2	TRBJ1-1	TGTGCCAGCAGTGAGGATCCGGGGAAGAGGATGAACACTGAAGCTTTCTTT	CASSEDPGKRMNTEAFF
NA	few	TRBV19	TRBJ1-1	TGTGCCAGTAGTATGGCGAGGGGCGCGGACACTGAAGCTTTCTTT	CASSMARGADTEAFF
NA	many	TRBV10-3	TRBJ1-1	TGTGCCATCAGTGAGTTGACAACGAACACTGAAGCTTTCTTT	CAISELTTNTEAFF
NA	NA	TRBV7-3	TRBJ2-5	TGTGCCAGCAGCTTAAACGCAGGCCAAGAGACCCAGTACTTC	CASSLNAGQETQYF
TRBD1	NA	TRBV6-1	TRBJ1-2	TGTGCCAGCAGTCCCCGGACAGGGGGCAATAACTATGGCTACACCTTC	CASSPRTGGNNYGYTF
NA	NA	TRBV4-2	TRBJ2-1	TGTGCCACCCGTCAATCCTACAATGAGCAGTTCTTC	CATRQSYNEQFF
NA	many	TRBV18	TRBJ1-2	TGTGCCAGCTCACCCCAGGGAGGGGAGCAGGTCTATGGCTACACCTTC	CASSPQGGEQVYGYTF
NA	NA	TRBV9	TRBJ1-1	TGTGCCAGCAGCGCCAGCCCAGGGGACACTGAAGCTTTCTTT	CASSASPGDTEAFF
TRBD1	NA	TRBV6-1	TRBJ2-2	TGTGCCAGCAAACACACAGGGGGAGGAGGGGAGCTGTTTTTT	CASKHTGGGGELFF
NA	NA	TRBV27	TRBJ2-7	TGTGCCAGCTCCGACAGGAAGGGGTACGAGCAGTACTTC	CASSDRKGYEQYF
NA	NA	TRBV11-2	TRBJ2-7	TGTGCCAGCACGAGAGAGATTAGTACCTACGAGCAGTACTTC	CASTREISTYEQYF
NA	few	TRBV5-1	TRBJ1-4	TGCGCCAGCAGCTTGGCCTTTCCAGGTAGTAGTGAAAAACTGTTTTTT	CASSLAFPGSSEKLFF
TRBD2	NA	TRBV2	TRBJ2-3	TGTGCCAGCAGCGGGACTAGCGGGGTCTACCAAGATACGCAGTATTTT	CASSGTSGVYQDTQYF
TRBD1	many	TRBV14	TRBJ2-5	TGTGCCAGCAGCCAAGACCGGACAGGGGCAGAGACCCAGTACTTC	CASSQDRTGAETQYF